The clone carrying this T cell receptor (beta chain) was seen a few times. At one boundary the junction diverges from the germline segment, which might be a read error. Other DNA sequences within the sample encode an identical CDR3. This specimen comes from a study of cytomegalovirus exposure and HLA in healthy donors. Germline values: CDR1 SSHAT, CDR2 FNYEAQ (reference sequence). The CDR3 loop spans 13 amino acids. This table comes from immunoSEQ multiplex PCR, and its TCRdb copy is limited to in-frame clones, with some not included. The sample contains 150,000 to 200,000 clones, approximately 81% of which appear only once.

Sample: PBMCs. The rearrangement joins TRBV7-7 to TRBJ1-1; D is ambiguous. The clonotype originates from a man between 18 and 35 years old in good health and CMV-seropositive. The CDR3 DNA is TGTGCTAGCAGTTCTCAGGTGAACACTGAAGCTTTCTTT. This sequence encodes CASSSQVNTEAFF.